This passage covers 2 T cell receptor beta chains from one sample sequenced in a study of cytomegalovirus exposure and HLA in healthy donors. A multiplex PCR was run with 60 Vbeta primers and 13 Jbeta primers. Sequencing was performed with immunoSEQ multiplex PCR; in TCRdb, only in-frame clones are kept and a portion is missing. The repertoire includes around 39,000 clones, about 72% of them detected once, and approximately 1.4% sits in the top ten. Material for sequencing was PBMCs. These receptors were taken from a man younger than 40 in good health and CMV-seronegative.

The chain uses TRBV7-2 and TRBJ2-7; TRBD1 aligns across 8 bases. The germline gives CDR1 SGHTA, CDR2 FQGNSA. The V and J ends lost 4 bases and 2 bases, in that order; junction bases with no gene match: 7. This CDR3 contains 15 residues. CDR3: CASSSRQGTAYEQYF. For the CDR3, the DNA is TGTGCCAGCAGCTCCAGACAGGGGACGGCCTACGAGCAGTACTTC. The whole variable domain, filled in from reference TRBV7-2 and TRBJ2-7, reads GAGVSQSPSNKVTEKGKDVELRCDPISGHTALYWYRQSLGQGLEFLIYFQGNSAPDKSGLPSDRFSAERTGGSVSTLTIQRTQQEDSAVYLCASSSRQGTAYEQYFGPGTRLTVT.

This chain joins TRBV7-2 and TRBJ1-6; D might be TRBD1 (5 bases). CDR3 length equals 13 residues. Germline loops: CDR1 SGHTA, CDR2 FQGNSA. V was pared by 5 bases and J by 6 bases, with 8 bases between. CDR3 sequence reads: CASSGQGNSPLHF. CDR3 DNA sequence: TGTGCCAGCAGCGGTCAGGGTAATTCACCCCTCCACTTT.